The 8 T cell receptor beta chains below were found in one sample sequenced in a study of CD8+ T cells in alopecia areata. TCR sequencing used cDNA made by reverse transcription of extracted RNA. Data came from immunoSEQ multiplex PCR; TCRdb stores just in-frame clones and leaves some out. Of roughly 200,000 clones in the sample, 35% to 40% were seen once. The treatment denotes: oral pan-JAK inhibitor, 5-10 mg twice daily. The sequencing here drew on CD4+ T cells sorted from blood, taken between weeks 30 and 35, from a patient treated with tofacitinib. The receptors come from a human donor with alopecia areata.

This rearrangement joins TRBV6-6 to TRBJ1-5; D remains ambiguous. The ends were cut back, 5 bases at V and 0 bases at J, with 5 bases in the middle. Germline V gene data show CDR1 as MNHNY and CDR2 as SVGAGI (reference sequence). The CDR3 is made up of 13 amino acids. The CDR3 reads CASSQYSNQPQHF. Written as DNA, the CDR3 is TGTGCCAGCAGTCAGTATAGCAATCAGCCCCAGCATTTT.

J is TRBJ1-1 and V is TRBV29-1; D is unresolved. Germline values: CDR1 SQVTM, CDR2 ANQGSEA. With 4 bases removed from V and 10 bases from J, the gap between germline ends came to 10 bases. The CDR3 sequence is 10 residues long. DNA for the CDR3: TGCAGCGTTGTCGATAGTGGAGCTTTCTTT. Translated, it gives CSVVDSGAFF.

This clone was recorded a few times. This chain's CDR3 is CSVLSSYNEQFF. DNA of the CDR3: TGCAGCGTACTGAGCTCCTACAATGAGCAGTTCTTC. This chain connects TRBV29-1 to TRBJ2-1; D remains ambiguous. From germline, CDR1 is SQVTM and CDR2 ANQGSEA. This CDR3 is 12 amino acids long. Trimming pared 6 bases from V and 0 bases from J, leaving 6 bases between.

This rearrangement joins TRBV25-1 to TRBJ1-1; TRBD1 is a possible D gene (6 bases). This CDR3 region has 15 residues. Deletions cut 1 base from V and 3 bases from J, with 12 bases between. The germline gives CDR1 MGHDK, CDR2 SYGVNS. This CDR3 reads CASSEWKGGDTEAFF. The CDR3 coding sequence is TGTGCCAGCAGTGAATGGAAGGGGGGTGACACTGAAGCTTTCTTT.

This clone was detected a few times. This rearrangement joins TRBV30 to TRBJ2-6; unclear D gene. The CDR3 consists of 17 residues. Germline V CDR1 and CDR2: GTSNPN, SVGIG (reference sequence). Deletions cut 1 base from V and 0 bases from J, with 13 bases between. CDR3 protein: CAWSEGSGFSGANVLTF. The DNA of the CDR3 is TGTGCCTGGAGTGAAGGGTCAGGTTTCTCTGGGGCCAACGTCCTGACTTTC. The variable domain in full, with the rest retrieved from reference TRBV30 and TRBJ2-6, is SQTIHQWPATLVQPVGSPLSLECTVEGTSNPNLYWYRQAAGRGLQLLFYSVGIGQISSEVPQNLSASRPQDRQFILSSKKLLLSDSGFYLCAWSEGSGFSGANVLTFGAGSRLTVL.

This clone was observed a handful of times. The chain is built from TRBV7-9 and TRBJ1-2; unclear D gene. V lost 3 bases, J lost 5 bases, and 7 bases lay in between. CDR1 is SEHNR, CDR2 FQNEAQ, per germline (reference sequence). There are 12 residues in the CDR3. The CDR3 bases are TGTGCCAGCAGCTTCGGGTCGTATGGCTACACCTTC. It yields the protein CASSFGSYGYTF.

This clone turned up a few times. This sequence joins TRBV21-1 and TRBJ2-7; TRBD1 reflects the table's D call only, with no check against the DNA. TRBV21-1 is recorded as a pseudogene. The CDR3 spans 13 residues. The CDR3 reads CASSTSNIYEQYF. The CDR3 DNA reads as TGTGCCAGCAGCACGTCGAACATCTACGAGCAGTACTTC.

This clone occurred a few times. V gene TRBV7-9 combines with J gene TRBJ1-1; D uncertain. V lost 4 bases and J 1 base, leaving 7 bases between the germline ends. CDR1 is SEHNR and CDR2 is FQNEAQ in the germline V gene (reference sequence). The CDR3 is made up of 13 amino acids. Here the CDR3 DNA reads TGTGCCAGCAGCTACAGCCAGAACACTGAAGCTTTCTTT. It codes for CASSYSQNTEAFF.